This TCR beta chain originates from a study of blood T cell repertoires in COVID-19 (TCRdb year 2020). Study-wide context: Samples covering the acute and convalescent phases of COVID-19 were provided by collaborators in the United States, Italy and Spain. The material from the prospective study consisted of cDNA or gDNA derived from T cells, B-cell-depleted T cells, or PBMCs. Subjects who had been exposed to COVID-19, were actively infected with it, or had recovered from it provided the deeply sampled blood TCRbeta repertoires that made up the dataset. A freely available public database, intended as a resource for researchers studying the immune response to SARS-CoV-2, is where the repertoires were released. Samples were obtained from the ongoing ImmuneRACE study (first 160 participants) and from over a thousand subjects provided by 6 global collaborators. The sample metadata nearly always contained a de-identified subject ID, COVID-19 status, age in years and sex. HLA class I and class II types, where available, came from metadata supplied by the sample provider rather than from assay-based typing.

The immunoSEQ Assay, a bias-controlled multiplex PCR, was used to amplify TCRbeta CDR3 regions from genomic DNA. The paper's processing steps were these. Nucleated cell counts per sample were estimated from amplification of reference gene primers within the assay. To quantify the absolute abundance of each unique TCRbeta CDR3 rearrangement, sequence reads were collapsed and filtered. For each sample, productive Simpson clonality was calculated by taking the square root of Simpson's diversity index across productive rearrangements. The table comes from immuneACCESS by way of TCRdb, which keeps in-frame sequences with V and J called. Part of the clones is missing from these tables; in studies checked, under half for an unresolved V gene and the rest for unknown reasons. That table furnishes V, J and clone size, whereas the DNA furnished D and trimming. Present in this sample are about 240,000 clones, about nine tenths of which were seen just once. The ten largest make up around 7.8% of the sample.

The germline V gene encodes CDR1 MNHEY and CDR2 SMNVEV (reference sequence). Including the terminal cysteine and phenylalanine, the CDR3 comprises 15 residues. Only CDR3 DNA is held: 45 bases, read in frame from base 1. Compared with germline, V lacks 7 bases and J lacks 5 bases; bases without a gene match: 6. Another Seattle source contributed samples from volunteer blood donors who had recovered from COVID-19. The collaborating institutions used their own protocols to collect whole blood in K2EDTA tubes. For TCRbeta analysis, collaborators shipped samples in one of three forms: frozen whole blood, isolated PBMCs, or DNA extracted from either of those sample types. This clone has only a few counts. Its antigen has not been determined. Base-call qualities are not available, and no considerably larger clone is one nucleotide away. The investigation overall reported the following: The quantity of clinical and demographic metadata differed by source and by participant and was supplied without curation.

The source is a man aged 60 to 69 who had recovered from COVID-19. The chain employs TRBV27 and TRBJ1-6; TRBD1 agrees with 9 junctional bases. Sequenced sample: peripheral blood. The nucleotide sequence is TGTGCCAGCAATGACAGGGGGACAAATAATTCACCCCTCCACTTT. It specifies CASNDRGTNNSPLHF.